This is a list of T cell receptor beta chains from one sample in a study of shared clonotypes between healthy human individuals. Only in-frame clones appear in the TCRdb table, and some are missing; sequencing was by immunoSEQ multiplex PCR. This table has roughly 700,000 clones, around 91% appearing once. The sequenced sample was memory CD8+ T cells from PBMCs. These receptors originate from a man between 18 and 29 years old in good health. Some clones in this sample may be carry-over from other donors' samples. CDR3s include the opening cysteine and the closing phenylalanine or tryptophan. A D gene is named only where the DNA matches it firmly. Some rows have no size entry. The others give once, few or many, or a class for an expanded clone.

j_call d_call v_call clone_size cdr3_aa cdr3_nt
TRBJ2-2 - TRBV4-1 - CASSRVRGLPLNTGELFF TGCGCCAGCAGCCGAGTCAGGGGCCTTCCTCTTAACACCGGGGAGCTGTTTTTT
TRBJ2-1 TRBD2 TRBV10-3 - CAISDPQTSGRALSEVYNEQFF TGTGCCATCAGTGACCCACAGACTAGCGGGAGGGCCCTCTCGGAAGTCTACAATGAGCAGTTCTTC
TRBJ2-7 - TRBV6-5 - CASSYSFGHLTYEQYF TGTGCCAGCAGTTACTCGTTCGGACACCTAACCTACGAGCAGTACTTC
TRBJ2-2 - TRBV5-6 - CASSLEYQAPNTGELFF TGTGCCAGCAGCTTGGAGTATCAGGCGCCGAACACCGGGGAGCTGTTTTTT
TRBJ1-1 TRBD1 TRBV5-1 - CASSLLGQDSGTEAFF TGCGCCAGCAGCTTGCTCGGACAGGATAGCGGCACTGAAGCTTTCTTT
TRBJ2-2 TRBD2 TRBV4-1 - CASSPIAGLFGELFF TGCGCCAGCAGCCCGATAGCGGGATTGTTCGGGGAGCTGTTTTTT
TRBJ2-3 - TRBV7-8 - CASSLRARDTQYF TGTGCCAGCAGCCTTCGAGCACGAGATACGCAGTATTTT
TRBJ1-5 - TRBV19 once CASQPGPPRSNQPQHF TGTGCCAGCCAACCGGGGCCGCCAAGGAGCAATCAGCCCCAGCATTTT
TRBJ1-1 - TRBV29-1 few CSVPIGNTEAFF TGCAGCGTTCCTATAGGGAACACTGAAGCTTTCTTT
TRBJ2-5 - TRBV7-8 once CASSSRKLEETQYF TGTGCCAGCAGCTCACGGAAACTCGAAGAGACCCAGTACTTC
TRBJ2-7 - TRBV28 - CASSLLSSYEQYF TGTGCCAGCAGTTTACTCAGCTCCTACGAGCAGTACTTC
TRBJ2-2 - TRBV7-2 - CASSLGGTGELFF TGTGCCAGCAGCTTAGGGGGCACCGGGGAGCTGTTTTTT
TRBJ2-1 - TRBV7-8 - CASSSLTNEQFF TGTGCCAGCAGCTCACTAACCAATGAGCAGTTCTTC
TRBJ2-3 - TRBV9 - CASSPARVGTDTQYF TGTGCCAGCAGCCCCGCCAGGGTTGGCACAGATACGCAGTATTTT
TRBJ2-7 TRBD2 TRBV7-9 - CASNNPGTSGNYEQYF TGTGCCAGCAACAACCCTGGGACTAGCGGGAACTACGAGCAGTACTTC
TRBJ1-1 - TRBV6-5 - CASSYSDNTEAFF TGTGCCAGCAGTTACTCAGACAACACTGAAGCTTTCTTT
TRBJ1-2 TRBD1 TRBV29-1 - CSVGGTGPNYGYTF TGCAGCGTTGGGGGGACAGGCCCTAACTATGGCTACACCTTC
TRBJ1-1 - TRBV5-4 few CASSFGIDTEAFF TGTGCCAGCAGCTTCGGAATCGACACTGAAGCTTTCTTT
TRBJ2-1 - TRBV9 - CASSIHASNEQFF TGTGCCAGCAGCATTCATGCCAGCAATGAGCAGTTCTTC
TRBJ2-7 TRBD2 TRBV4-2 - CASSQDLGSGSSYEQYF TGTGCCAGCAGCCAAGATCTAGGTAGCGGGAGCTCCTACGAGCAGTACTTC
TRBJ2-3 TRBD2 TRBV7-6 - CASSLLAGGTDTQYF TGTGCCAGCAGCTTACTAGCGGGAGGAACAGATACGCAGTATTTT
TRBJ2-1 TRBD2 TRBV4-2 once CASSQSPGLEIAEQFF TGTGCCAGCAGCCAATCCCCGGGACTAGAGATCGCTGAGCAGTTCTTC
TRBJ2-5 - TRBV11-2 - CASSLGGRGETQYF TGTGCCAGCAGCTTAGGGGGCAGGGGCGAGACCCAGTACTTC
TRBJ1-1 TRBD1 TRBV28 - CAIKTGGTEAFF TGTGCCATCAAGACAGGGGGCACTGAAGCTTTCTTT
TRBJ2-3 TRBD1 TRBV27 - CASSSPGTGGPDTQYF TGTGCCAGCAGTTCCCCCGGGACAGGGGGCCCAGATACGCAGTATTTT
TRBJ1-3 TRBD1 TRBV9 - CASSPGGGLGNTIYF TGTGCCAGCAGCCCAGGGGGGGGGCTGGGAAACACCATATATTTT
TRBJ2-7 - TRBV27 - CASSSPDQGLPDEQYF TGTGCCAGCAGTTCCCCCGACCAGGGTCTGCCTGACGAGCAGTACTTC
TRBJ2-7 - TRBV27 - CASSPVGETYEQYF TGTGCCAGCAGCCCCGTGGGGGAAACCTACGAGCAGTACTTC
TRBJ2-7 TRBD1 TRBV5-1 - CASSLLSRQGAFHEQYF TGCGCCAGCAGCTTGCTTAGTCGACAGGGGGCCTTTCACGAGCAGTACTTC
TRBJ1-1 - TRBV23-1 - CASFSPESDRLDTEAFF TGCGCCAGCTTTAGCCCGGAATCCGACAGGCTGGACACTGAAGCTTTCTTT
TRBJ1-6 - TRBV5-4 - CASSLFAPAGRNSPLHF TGTGCCAGCAGCTTGTTTGCCCCGGCGGGGAGGAATTCACCCCTCCACTTT
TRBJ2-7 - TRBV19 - CASSMAGNYEQYF TGTGCCAGTAGTATGGCGGGGAACTACGAGCAGTACTTC
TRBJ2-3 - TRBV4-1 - CASSQDGWRDSDTQYF TGCGCCAGCAGCCAAGACGGGTGGAGGGACTCAGATACGCAGTATTTT
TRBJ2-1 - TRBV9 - CASSISENYNEQFF TGTGCCAGCAGCATTAGCGAAAACTACAATGAGCAGTTCTTC
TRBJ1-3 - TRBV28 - CASSLPLGNTIYF TGTGCCAGCAGTTTACCACTCGGAAACACCATATATTTT
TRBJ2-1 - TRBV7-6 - CASSLAWELNYNEQFF TGTGCCAGCAGCTTAGCGTGGGAGCTCAACTACAATGAGCAGTTCTTC
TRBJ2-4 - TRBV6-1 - CASSELGSQNIQYF TGTGCCAGCAGTGAATTGGGGAGCCAAAACATTCAGTACTTC
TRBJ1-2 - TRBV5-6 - CASSPSSASGYTF TGTGCCAGCAGCCCTTCTTCGGCCTCGGGCTACACCTTC
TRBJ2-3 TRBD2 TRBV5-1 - CASSSSGSYTTDTQYF TGCGCCAGCAGCTCCAGCGGGAGCTACACCACAGATACGCAGTATTTT
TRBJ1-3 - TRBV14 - CASRHWGEEGNTIYF TGTGCCAGCAGACATTGGGGCGAAGAAGGAAACACCATATATTTT
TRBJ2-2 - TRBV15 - CATSQFPGGNTGELFF TGTGCCACCAGCCAATTCCCGGGGGGCAACACCGGGGAGCTGTTTTTT
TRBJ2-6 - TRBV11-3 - CASSGIGSSGANVLTF TGTGCCAGCAGTGGGATAGGGAGCTCTGGGGCCAACGTCCTGACTTTC
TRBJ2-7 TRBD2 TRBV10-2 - CASSTSGRAYEQYF TGCGCCAGCAGTACTAGCGGGAGGGCTTACGAGCAGTACTTC
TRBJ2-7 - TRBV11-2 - CASSPLRSSLSYEQYF TGTGCCAGCAGCCCCCTAAGGAGCTCCCTATCCTACGAGCAGTACTTC
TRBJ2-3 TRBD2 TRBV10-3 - CAISGREGTDTQYF TGTGCCATCAGTGGGCGGGAGGGCACAGATACGCAGTATTTT
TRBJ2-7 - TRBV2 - CASRLTGPVTYEQYF TGTGCCAGCAGATTGACAGGACCCGTCACCTACGAGCAGTACTTC
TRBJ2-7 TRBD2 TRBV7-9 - CASSPRGGVPYEQYF TGTGCCAGCAGCCCTCGGGGGGGGGTTCCCTACGAGCAGTACTTC
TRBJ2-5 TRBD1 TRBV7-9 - CASSFRTGGKETQYF TGTGCCAGCAGCTTTAGGACAGGGGGGAAGGAGACCCAGTACTTC
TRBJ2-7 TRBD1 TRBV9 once CASSVTGTVGNEQYF TGTGCCAGCAGCGTCACCGGGACAGTCGGCAACGAGCAGTACTTC
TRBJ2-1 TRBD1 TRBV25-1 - CASSELGTGSEQFF TGTGCCAGCAGTGAATTAGGGACAGGGAGTGAGCAGTTCTTC
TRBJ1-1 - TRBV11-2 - CASSHQGGTEAFF TGTGCCAGCAGCCATCAGGGTGGGACTGAAGCTTTCTTT
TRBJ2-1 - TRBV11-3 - CASSGHEQFF TGTGCCAGCAGCGGTCATGAGCAGTTCTTC
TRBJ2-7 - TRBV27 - CASSPTQVPSYEQYF TGTGCCAGCAGCCCCACGCAAGTCCCCTCCTACGAGCAGTACTTC
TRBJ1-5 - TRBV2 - CASSDPPYHNQPQHF TGTGCCAGCAGTGACCCGCCTTACCACAATCAGCCCCAGCATTTT
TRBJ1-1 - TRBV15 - CATSRGSLDRPNTEAFF TGTGCCACCAGCAGAGGGAGCCTCGACAGGCCGAACACTGAAGCTTTCTTT
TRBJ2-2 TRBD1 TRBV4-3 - CASSHRRTGLITGELFF TGCGCCAGCAGCCATCGAAGGACAGGGCTGATCACCGGGGAGCTGTTTTTT
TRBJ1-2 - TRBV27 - CASSLSHGTKNYGYTF TGTGCCAGCAGTTTATCGCACGGGACAAAAAACTATGGCTACACCTTC
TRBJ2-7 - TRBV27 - CASSNLGVYEQYF TGTGCCAGCAGTAACCTCGGGGTTTACGAGCAGTACTTC
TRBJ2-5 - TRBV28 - CASRPPMGSETQYF TGTGCCAGCAGGCCCCCGATGGGTTCGGAGACCCAGTACTTC
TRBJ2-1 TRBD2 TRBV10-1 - CASSDLAGGFDEQFF TGCGCCAGCAGTGACCTAGCGGGAGGTTTCGATGAGCAGTTCTTC